Presented here are 19 T cell receptor beta chains from one specimen sequenced in a study of T cells after yellow fever vaccination. TCRdb reprocessed the 5' RACE reads via MiXCR and lists one record per CDR3 protein. The sample carries roughly 120,000 distinct CDR3 sequences, 6.5% to 9% recorded once. This specimen consisted of CD4+ T cells sorted from PBMCs, obtained about 49 days after the first yellow fever vaccination. The receptors stem from a man younger than 35 who received the YFV17D yellow fever vaccine.

The chain joins TRBV10-1 to TRBJ2-4, with TRBD2 as a possible D gene (5 bases). This CDR3 has 12 amino acids. V lost 6 bases to trimming and J lost 9 bases, with 12 bases between them. CDR1 and CDR2 from the germline V gene are WNHNN and SYGVQD (reference sequence). The CDR3 reads CASSHPGGIQYF. CDR3 in DNA: TGCGCCAGCAGCCACCCTGGAGGCATTCAGTACTTC.

The rearrangement links TRBV19 to TRBJ1-5; D call uncertain. V was clipped by 5 bases and J by 3 bases, with 5 bases between them. This CDR3 contains 12 residues. In germline, CDR1 is LNHDA, CDR2 SQIVND (reference sequence). CDR3 amino acids: CASSGHNQPQHF. DNA of the CDR3: TGTGCCAGTAGTGGGCACAATCAGCCCCAGCATTTT.

Many counts were recorded for this clonotype. V is TRBV5-1 and J is TRBJ2-1; 12 bases are a match to TRBD2. The CDR3 has 15 amino acids. Trimming removed 2 bases from V and 4 bases from J; junction bases left unmatched: 1. Per germline, CDR1 SGHRS and CDR2 YFSETQ. CDR3: CASSFGTSGYNEQFF. CDR3 in DNA: TGCGCCAGCAGCTTCGGGACTAGCGGGTACAATGAGCAGTTCTTC. Variable domain in full (rest from reference TRBV5-1 and TRBJ2-1): KAGVTQTPRYLIKTRGQQVTLSCSPISGHRSVSWYQQTPGQGLQFLFEYFSETQRNKGNFPGRFSGRQFSNSRSEMNVSTLELGDSALYLCASSFGTSGYNEQFFGPGTRLTVL.

This clonotype has a count of ten or more. A read error may produce the germline difference seen at one junction end. J is TRBJ1-1 and V is TRBV29-1, with D tentatively TRBD1 (5 bases). There are 11 residues in the CDR3. Germline CDR1 reads SQVTM; CDR2 reads ANQGSEA. The CDR3 nucleotides are TGTACAGGTCTGAGGAACACTGAAGCTTTCTTT. It codes for CTGLRNTEAFF.

This clonotype was counted ten times or more. The V and J genes are TRBV6-5 and TRBJ1-2; D perhaps matches TRBD1 (5 bases). V dropped 0 bases and J dropped 4 bases, with 12 bases sitting between them. CDR3 length: 15 amino acids. Germline lookup yields CDR1 MNHEY and CDR2 SVGAGI. CDR3 amino acids: CASSYSSGPGYGYTF. For the CDR3, the DNA is TGTGCCAGCAGTTACTCTTCGGGGCCCGGCTATGGCTACACCTTC.

This clonotype was picked up many times. The J gene is TRBJ2-3, the V gene TRBV6-5; 8 positions match TRBD2. This CDR3 contains 16 residues. Germline CDR1 reads MNHEY; CDR2 reads SVGAGI. The J segment lost 2 bases and the V segment lost 0 bases, leaving 4 bases of the junction unmatched. CDR3 DNA sequence: TGTGCCAGCAGTTACTCAGGCGGGGGGTACACAGATACGCAGTATTTT. It yields the protein CASSYSGGGYTDTQYF.

This clonotype occurred a few times. V gene TRBV7-2 combines with J gene TRBJ2-1; TRBD2 matches 16 bases. Per the germline V gene, CDR1 is SGHTA and CDR2 is FQGNSA. The J segment lost 3 bases and the V segment lost 7 bases, leaving 3 bases of the junction unmatched. The CDR3 contains 16 residues. CDR3 DNA sequence: TGTGCCAGCACGGGGACTAGCGGGGGGGGCTACAATGAGCAGTTCTTC. This encodes CASTGTSGGGYNEQFF. The variable domain in full, completed from reference TRBV7-2 and TRBJ2-1, reads GAGVSQSPSNKVTEKGKDVELRCDPISGHTALYWYRQSLGQGLEFLIYFQGNSAPDKSGLPSDRFSAERTGGSVSTLTIQRTQQEDSAVYLCASTGTSGGGYNEQFFGPGTRLTVL.

The sample holds many counts of this clonotype. The J gene is TRBJ2-2, the V gene TRBV5-1, with 7 positions matching TRBD2. Germline values: CDR1 SGHRS, CDR2 YFSETQ. This CDR3 region has 15 residues. V shed 4 bases, J shed 5 bases, and the junction held 8 bases outside the gene matches. Here the CDR3 reads CASSLSAGETGELFF. The CDR3 bases are TGCGCCAGCAGCCTTTCTGCGGGGGAAACCGGGGAGCTGTTTTTT.

This clonotype showed up many times. Its ends do not fully match the called genes, so a read error is possible. V is TRBV11-3 and J is TRBJ2-3; D is ambiguous. Germline values: CDR1 SGHNT, CDR2 YENEEA. The CDR3 runs to 15 residues. The CDR3 sequence: CASTLHRPSHVTQYF. In DNA form, the CDR3 reads TGTGCCAGCACCTTACATCGACCGTCTCATGTTACGCAGTATTTT.

This clonotype was seen ten or more times. This chain connects TRBV28 to TRBJ2-7, with D perhaps TRBD1 or TRBD2 (6 bases each). V was shortened by 4 bases and J by 1 base, with 11 bases between the two germline ends. Germline values: CDR1 MDHEN, CDR2 SYDVKM. CDR3 length: 14 amino acids. The CDR3 nucleotides are TGTGCCAGCAGTTCCGGGGGCCAATCCTACGAGCAGTACGTC. Translated, it gives CASSSGGQSYEQYV.

This chain joins TRBV27 and TRBJ1-1; D might be TRBD1 (5 bases). The germline V and J ends were trimmed by 6 bases and 1 base, with 15 bases remaining between them. This CDR3 region has 15 residues. The germline gives CDR1 MNHEY, CDR2 SMNVEV (reference sequence). CDR3 in DNA: TGTGCCAGCAGCTCTCGATTAACAGGGAACACTGAAGCTTTCTTT. The encoded protein is CASSSRLTGNTEAFF.

This clonotype was detected many times. The V and J genes are TRBV11-1 and TRBJ2-1; 8 bases are shared with TRBD1. CDR1 SGHAT and CDR2 FQDESV come from the germline V gene (reference sequence). With 2 bases clipped from V and 2 bases from J, the junction kept 2 bases outside the gene matches. This CDR3 has 15 residues. CDR3 coding DNA: TGTGCCAGCAGCTTATTGACAGGGGCCTACAATGAGCAGTTCTTC. This gives the protein CASSLLTGAYNEQFF.

A remark on this clonotype: A much more abundant neighbour one base away suggests this may be a read error. The chain employs TRBV7-9 and TRBJ2-1, with D unresolved. Germline V gene sequence: CDR1 SEHNR, CDR2 FQNEAQ (reference sequence). CDR3 size: 8 residues. The chain's CDR3 is CTSSALSF. The CDR3 DNA sequence: TGTACCAGCAGCGCACTATCATTC.

The table lists this clonotype with a few counts. J is TRBJ2-1 and V is TRBV5-1, with D perhaps matching TRBD2 (5 bases). The germline V and J ends were trimmed by 2 bases and 8 bases, with 11 bases remaining between them. This CDR3 comprises 13 residues. Germline V gene lookup returns CDR1 SGHRS and CDR2 YFSETQ. CDR3 in DNA: TGCGCCAGCAGCTTAACCGAGGAGGATGAGCAGTTCTTC. Protein sequence: CASSLTEEDEQFF.

The table lists this clonotype with many counts. The V and J genes are TRBV5-1 and TRBJ2-3, with 7 bases aligning to TRBD1. CDR1 and CDR2 (germline): SGHRS, YFSETQ. The V segment lost 0 bases and the J segment 4 bases; nucleotides outside the gene matches: 8. CDR3 length equals 16 residues. The CDR3 nucleotides read TGCGCCAGCAGCTTGGCTGAACAGGGGTACGCAGATACGCAGTATTTT. This translates into CASSLAEQGYADTQYF.

This clonotype was observed at least ten times. The V gene is TRBV28, the J gene TRBJ2-3, with D possibly matching TRBD1 (5 bases). Germline V gene data show CDR1 as MDHEN and CDR2 as SYDVKM. This CDR3 spans 14 amino acids. V lost 5 bases and J 6 bases, leaving 15 bases between the germline ends. Written as DNA, the CDR3 is TGTGCCAGCAGTCAGGTCCAAGGGGCCGATACGCAGTATTTT. This translates into CASSQVQGADTQYF.

This clonotype was found many times. The chain employs TRBV4-3 and TRBJ2-5, with D perhaps TRBD2 (5 bases). This CDR3 is built from 14 residues. The germline V and J ends were trimmed by 2 bases and 5 bases, with 12 bases remaining between them. The germline gives CDR1 LGHNA, CDR2 YSLEER. CDR3: CASSQRGMGETQYF. The CDR3 nucleotides are TGCGCCAGCAGCCAACGAGGGATGGGGGAGACCCAGTACTTC.

This clonotype was seen repeatedly, ten times or more. This rearrangement joins TRBV7-2 to TRBJ1-5; a weak D match, TRBD1 (5 bases). The V gene's germline CDR1 is SGHTA and CDR2 FQGNSA. The V end lost 0 bases, the J end lost 3 bases, and 9 bases lay between the germline ends. This CDR3 has 15 residues. CDR3 protein: CASSLAGGTNQPQHF. The CDR3 coding sequence is TGTGCCAGCAGCTTAGCGGGGGGTACCAATCAGCCCCAGCATTTT.

This clonotype was observed at least ten times. V is TRBV6-6 and J is TRBJ1-1, with D unresolved. V lost 5 bases to trimming and J lost 5 bases, with 9 bases between them. This CDR3 region has 12 residues. From germline, CDR1 is MNHNY and CDR2 SVGAGI (reference sequence). The CDR3 loop is CASSHGKTEAFF. CDR3 DNA sequence: TGTGCCAGCAGTCATGGCAAAACTGAAGCTTTCTTT.